This T cell receptor (beta chain) was retrieved from a study of shared clonotypes between healthy human individuals. At deep level, the assay was performed. Genomic DNA of each subset was evenly split across several immunoSEQ plates. Sequencing was performed on unsorted PBMC DNA using ten immunoSEQ deep assay plates. Sequenced by immunoSEQ multiplex PCR; TCRdb stores in-frame clones only, minus some. The table includes roughly 500,000 clones, around 80% detected once. The CDR3 has 13 residues. J gave up 7 bases and V 2 bases, and 0 bases lay outside the gene matches. The germline V gene encodes CDR1 MGHRA and CDR2 YSYEKL.

The clonotype comes from a woman aged 40 to 50 in good health. Some clones in this sample may be carry-over from other donors' samples. Sequencing was performed on PBMCs. This chain uses TRBV4-1 with TRBJ1-5; 9 bases are shared with TRBD1. The CDR3 region has the DNA TGCGCCAGCAGCCAAACAGGGGGCCAGCCCCAGCATTTT. As protein: CASSQTGGQPQHF.